The next 24 T cell receptor beta chains were all read from a single sample in a study of beta chain features in type 1 diabetes. The authors reverse transcribed all of the isolated RNA, so sequencing captured expressed TCRB transcripts. The data were produced by immunoSEQ multiplex PCR, yet TCRdb's version contains in-frame clones alone and is incomplete. The sample has 620,000 or so clones, about 16% seen once. Sequenced material: naive CD4+ T cells from blood. These receptors came from a man aged 18-30 years in good health.

The gene calls are TRBV2 and TRBJ2-7; D could derive from TRBD1 or TRBD2 (5 bases each). Germline V gene lookup returns CDR1 SNHLY and CDR2 FYNNEI. V was trimmed by 6 bases and J by 2 bases, leaving 17 bases between them. The CDR3 has 15 residues. DNA for the CDR3: TGTGCCAGCAGAGAGATCCGGGACCGGGCCTACGAGCAGTACTTC. This encodes CASREIRDRAYEQYF.

The chain links TRBV5-8 to TRBJ2-3; D ambiguous. Trimming pared 0 bases from V and 4 bases from J, leaving 9 bases between. Germline V CDR1 and CDR2: SGHTS, YDEGEE. The CDR3 runs 14 residues. The CDR3 DNA sequence: TGTGCCAGCAGCTTGGAGCCGGCGGCAGATACGCAGTATTTT. It translates to CASSLEPAADTQYF. Full variable domain (remainder filled in from reference TRBV5-8 and TRBJ2-3): EAGVTQSPTHLIKTRGQQATLRCSPISGHTSVYWYQQALGLGLQFLLWYDEGEERNRGNFPPRFSGRQFPNYSSELNVNALELEDSALYLCASSLEPAADTQYFGPGTRLTVL.

The gene calls are TRBV27 and TRBJ2-3, with 8 bases aligning to TRBD1. The V and J ends lost 8 bases and 8 bases, in that order; junction bases with no gene match: 12. The length of the CDR3 is 14 residues. CDR1 and CDR2 from the germline V gene are MNHEY and SMNVEV (reference sequence). In nucleotides, the CDR3 is TGTGCCAGCCGTGGGACAGGCCGGATGGGTACGCAGTATTTT. Amino acids: CASRGTGRMGTQYF.

This clone has more than one count but fewer than ten. J is TRBJ1-2 and V is TRBV29-1; TRBD1 might be the D (5 bases). Germline CDR1 SQVTM, CDR2 ANQGSEA. This CDR3 contains 13 residues. V was shortened by 5 bases and J by 2 bases, with 12 bases between the two germline ends. Written as DNA, the CDR3 is TGCAGCGTTAGCCCAGGGCTGAACTATGGCTACACCTTC. This encodes CSVSPGLNYGYTF.

This clone occurred a few times. The chain carries TRBV5-1 and TRBJ2-5; 7 positions agree with TRBD1. The CDR3 sequence is 14 residues long. V was pared by 7 bases and J by 7 bases, with 13 bases of the junction left unmatched. CDR1 and CDR2 from the germline V gene are SGHRS and YFSETQ. The CDR3 nucleotides are TGCGCCAGCGCCAGGACAGGACCCCAGGGGACCCAGTACTTC. Protein: CASARTGPQGTQYF.

This clone was seen more than once but under ten times. The chain carries TRBV2 and TRBJ2-7, with TRBD1 matching over 12 bases. The CDR3 loop spans 14 amino acids. The ends lost 7 bases at V and 3 bases at J; junction bases unmatched: 4. In germline, CDR1 is SNHLY, CDR2 FYNNEI. Here the CDR3 DNA reads TGTGCCAGCATTCGGGACAGGGGGCTCTACGAGCAGTACTTC. Its translation: CASIRDRGLYEQYF. Variable domain in full (rest from reference TRBV2 and TRBJ2-7): EPEVTQTPSHQVTQMGQEVILRCVPISNHLYFYWYRQILGQKVEFLVSFYNNEISEKSEIFDDQFSVERPDGSNFTLKIRSTKLEDSAMYFCASIRDRGLYEQYFGPGTRLTVT.

The genes are TRBV29-1 and TRBJ2-6, with D uncertain. V was clipped by 7 bases and J by 0 bases, with 7 bases between them. The length of the CDR3 is 13 residues. Germline lookup yields CDR1 SQVTM and CDR2 ANQGSEA. CDR3 region: CSGMGSGANVLTF. The CDR3 coding sequence is TGCAGCGGGATGGGCTCTGGGGCCAACGTCCTGACTTTC.

The chain uses TRBV4-3 and TRBJ2-5; no definite D call. Germline CDR1 is LGHNA and CDR2 is YSLEER. The germline V and J ends were trimmed by 1 base and 1 base, with 10 bases remaining between them. The CDR3 is 15 residues long. CDR3 region: CASSQASPRQETQYF. The CDR3 nucleotides are TGCGCCAGCAGCCAAGCTAGTCCCCGCCAAGAGACCCAGTACTTC.

This clone occurred a few times. V gene TRBV25-1 combines with J gene TRBJ1-1, with D uncertain. The germline gives CDR1 MGHDK, CDR2 SYGVNS. The CDR3 is made up of 12 amino acids. Trimming took 4 bases from V and 6 from J, leaving 9 bases between them. The CDR3 DNA sequence: TGTGCCAGCAGTGCCGAGGTGGCTGAAGCTTTCTTT. Translating it yields CASSAEVAEAFF.

This clone was counted between two and nine times. The V gene is TRBV2, the J gene TRBJ1-2; weak D call: TRBD1 (6 bases). The germline gives CDR1 SNHLY, CDR2 FYNNEI. V was shortened by 6 bases and J by 4 bases, with 15 bases between the two germline ends. The CDR3 is made up of 14 amino acids. CDR3 in DNA: TGTGCCAGCAGGACCGGACAGACCTCCTATGGCTACACCTTC. It yields the protein CASRTGQTSYGYTF.

This clone was seen only a few times. This sequence may be a read error, since a much larger clone differs from it by one base. The CDR3 DNA sequence: TGTGCCAGCAGGGCTGGGGCCAACGTCCTGACTTTC. Encoded protein: CASRAGANVLTF. This chain connects TRBV27 to TRBJ2-6; D uncertain. CDR3 size: 12 residues. With 6 bases removed from V and 2 bases from J, the gap between germline ends came to 2 bases. Germline-derived CDR1 and CDR2 are MNHEY and SMNVEV (reference sequence).

This rearrangement joins TRBV7-2 to TRBJ1-2, with D possibly being TRBD1 (5 bases). Germline values: CDR1 SGHTA, CDR2 FQGNSA. This CDR3 region has 14 residues. Trimming cost V 5 bases and J 2 bases, with 12 bases left between them. As DNA, the CDR3 is TGTGCCAGCAGCCCCGGGACGGAGAACTATGGCTACACCTTC. Translating it yields CASSPGTENYGYTF.

A note on this clone: Different DNA sequences within this sample yield the same CDR3. The rearrangement uses TRBV30 and TRBJ2-1; no definite D call. This CDR3 is built from 11 residues. Germline V gene sequence: CDR1 GTSNPN, CDR2 SVGIG (reference sequence). The V and J ends lost 0 bases and 8 bases respectively, with 5 bases between them. DNA for the CDR3: TGTGCCTGGAGTGTACTGGATGAGCAGTTCTTC. Translating it yields CAWSVLDEQFF.

This clone has more than one count but fewer than ten. Here the CDR3 DNA reads TGCAGCCTCGAGAGGGAGTACGAGCAGTACTTC. Protein sequence: CSLEREYEQYF. The chain combines TRBV20-1 with TRBJ2-7; D perhaps matches TRBD2 (5 bases). The germline V gene has CDR1 DFQATT and CDR2 SNEGSKA (reference sequence). This CDR3 spans 11 amino acids.

This clone was counted between two and nine times. The V and J genes are TRBV5-1 and TRBJ1-2; TRBD1 aligns across 10 bases. The CDR3 extends over 13 amino acids. Germline V gives CDR1 SGHRS, CDR2 YFSETQ. Germline trimming cut 7 bases from V and 3 bases from J; bases unmatched to any gene: 3. DNA for the CDR3: TGCGCCAGCGCCGGGACAGGGGACTATGGCTACACCTTC. This sequence encodes CASAGTGDYGYTF.

The table lists this clone with a few counts. The chain links TRBV10-3 to TRBJ1-2; tentatively, D is TRBD1 (5 bases). The germline V and J ends were trimmed by 2 bases and 4 bases, with 23 bases remaining between them. The germline gives CDR1 ENHRY, CDR2 SYGVKD. This CDR3 is built from 18 residues. The CDR3 DNA sequence: TGTGCCATCAGTGAGCGGGGGAAACCGCCGGGCTGGGTCTATGGCTACACCTTC. Translation: CAISERGKPPGWVYGYTF.

The J gene is TRBJ2-7, the V gene TRBV6-1; D is perhaps TRBD1 (5 bases). CDR3 length: 13 amino acids. The germline V gene encodes CDR1 MNHNS and CDR2 SASEGT. V lost 7 bases to trimming and J lost 4 bases, with 14 bases between them. CDR3 sequence: CASNPGAVYEQYF. The CDR3 coding sequence is TGTGCCAGCAACCCTGGGGCTGTATACGAGCAGTACTTC.

The rearrangement uses TRBV5-1 and TRBJ2-5; D gene ambiguous. CDR1 is SGHRS and CDR2 is YFSETQ in the germline V gene. The V gene lost 7 bases and the J gene lost 3 bases, with 10 bases spanning the gap. The CDR3 totals 12 residues. The CDR3 DNA reads as TGCGCCAGCGGAATTCCAAAAGAGACCCAGTACTTC. Translation gives CASGIPKETQYF.

This clone was found a few times. The J gene is TRBJ2-7, the V gene TRBV7-2, with TRBD2 matching over 8 bases. CDR3 length: 15 residues. J gave up 2 bases and V 5 bases, and 8 bases lay outside the gene matches. Germline V gene data show CDR1 as SGHTA and CDR2 as FQGNSA. CDR3 loop: CASSQGAGVPYEQYF. The DNA for the CDR3 is TGTGCCAGCAGCCAGGGAGCGGGAGTCCCCTACGAGCAGTACTTC.

The J gene is TRBJ1-2, the V gene TRBV11-1; D gene unclear. From germline, CDR1 is SGHAT and CDR2 FQDESV (reference sequence). The germline V and J ends were trimmed by 5 bases and 3 bases, with 10 bases remaining between them. The length of the CDR3 is 13 residues. The CDR3 coding sequence is TGTGCCAGCAGCCAAAATGGAGACTATGGCTACACCTTC. This sequence encodes CASSQNGDYGYTF. Based on the CDR3 plus reference TRBV11-1 and TRBJ1-2, the full variable domain is EAEVAQSPRYKITEKSQAVAFWCDPISGHATLYWYRQILGQGPELLVQFQDESVVDDSQLPKDRFSAERLKGVDSTLKIQPAELGDSAMYLCASSQNGDYGYTFGSGTRLTVV.

The chain joins TRBV14 to TRBJ1-2; no clear D gene. The CDR3 loop spans 14 amino acids. V lost 2 bases and J 8 bases, leaving 15 bases between the germline ends. Germline V gives CDR1 SGHDN, CDR2 FVKESK. Here the CDR3 DNA reads TGTGCCAGCAGCCAACAACCCGTACAAGGCGGCTACACCTTC. Its translation is CASSQQPVQGGYTF.

The chain's CDR3 is CASSLEASGGETQYF. The CDR3 nucleotides read TGTGCCAGCAGCTTAGAGGCCAGCGGGGGAGAGACCCAGTACTTC. The chain employs TRBV13 and TRBJ2-5, with 8 bases identical to TRBD2. Trimming removed 1 base from V and 4 bases from J; junction bases left unmatched: 5. This CDR3 is 15 amino acids long. Germline loops: CDR1 PRHDT, CDR2 FYEKMQ (reference sequence). The complete variable domain, with remaining parts taken from reference TRBV13 and TRBJ2-5, reads AAGVIQSPRHLIKEKRETATLKCYPIPRHDTVYWYQQGPGQDPQFLISFYEKMQSDKGSIPDRFSAQQFSDYHSELNMSSLELGDSALYFCASSLEASGGETQYFGPGTRLLVL.

This clone showed up just a few times. The chain uses TRBV4-2 and TRBJ2-5, with a tentative D call TRBD1 (5 bases). The CDR3 spans 14 residues. Germline V CDR1 and CDR2: LGHNA, YNFKEQ. V shed 6 bases and J shed 2 bases, with 13 bases lying between them. The CDR3 here is CASRPTVGQETQYF. DNA of the CDR3: TGTGCCAGCAGGCCGACAGTAGGGCAAGAGACCCAGTACTTC.

The V gene is TRBV5-1, the J gene TRBJ2-6; D not resolved. The germline V and J ends were trimmed by 0 bases and 12 bases, with 10 bases remaining between them. Germline V gene sequence: CDR1 SGHRS, CDR2 YFSETQ. The CDR3 extends over 13 amino acids. The CDR3 region has the DNA TGCGCCAGCAGCTTGGGATCGCGCGGCGTCCTGACTTTC. Translation: CASSLGSRGVLTF.